This T cell receptor (beta chain) was recorded in a study of blood T cell repertoires in COVID-19. Across the study: Whether acute or convalescent, the COVID-19 samples came from the United States, Italy and Spain. T cells, B-cell-depleted T cells, or PBMCs provided the cDNA or gDNA that served as material.

Per the authors' pipeline: Researchers report that nucleated cell counts were estimated from reference gene primer amplification. Libraries were prepared by immunoSEQ multiplex PCR; TCRdb keeps only in-frame clonotypes and omits some of them. The V and J calls and clone size were taken over from that table, and D and trimming were inferred from the DNA. The sample holds a few hundred thousand clones; around 87% are singletons and the top ten take approximately 7.8%. This CDR3 region has 14 residues. The germline V gene has CDR1 SNHLY and CDR2 FYNNEI. V lost 6 bases and J 0 bases, leaving 12 bases between the germline ends.

This sequence was found in a woman in her forties or fifties who had recovered from COVID-19. The V gene is TRBV2, the J gene TRBJ2-7; D perhaps matches TRBD1 (6 bases). The specimen sequenced was peripheral blood. CDR3 nucleotides: TGTGCCAGCAGGTTCAGGGGCTCCTCCTACGAGCAGTACTTC. It specifies CASRFRGSSYEQYF.